Listed below are T cell receptor beta chains from one sample, sequenced in a study of cytomegalovirus exposure and HLA in healthy donors. Sequencing was performed with immunoSEQ multiplex PCR; in TCRdb, only in-frame clones are kept and a portion is missing. The ten top clones account for over 2%, within a sample of more than 140,000 clones. The source material was PBMCs. The source of these receptors is a woman aged 18-29 years in good health and CMV-seronegative. CDR3s include the opening cysteine and the closing phenylalanine or tryptophan. The order of the fields is J gene, V gene, D gene, CDR3 DNA, CDR3 protein. D genes are given only for firm matches.

J gene: TRBJ1-4
V gene: TRBV5-4
D gene: TRBD1
CDR3 DNA: TGTGCCAGCAGCAGGTCGACAGGGTCGGAGGAAAAACTGTTTTTT
CDR3 protein: CASSRSTGSEEKLFF

J gene: TRBJ1-2
V gene: TRBV7-2
D gene: .
CDR3 DNA: TGTGCCAGCAGCCCCCCGCAGGGGCGCGGCTACACCTTC
CDR3 protein: CASSPPQGRGYTF

J gene: TRBJ2-5
V gene: TRBV7-2
D gene: TRBD2
CDR3 DNA: TGTGCCAGCAGCTTATATCGGTCGGCGGGAGTGGAGACCCAGTACTTC
CDR3 protein: CASSLYRSAGVETQYF

J gene: TRBJ1-1
V gene: TRBV2
D gene: .
CDR3 DNA: TGTGCCATCCGACTACTTAATAACACTGAAGCTTTCTTT
CDR3 protein: CAIRLLNNTEAFF

J gene: TRBJ2-6
V gene: TRBV7-6
D gene: .
CDR3 DNA: TGTGCCAGCAGCTTGGTTGAGGGCTTCTCTGGGGCCAACGTCCTGACTTTC
CDR3 protein: CASSLVEGFSGANVLTF

J gene: TRBJ2-2
V gene: TRBV9
D gene: .
CDR3 DNA: TGTGCCAGCAGCCCCCCCAAAACCGGGGAGCTGTTTTTT
CDR3 protein: CASSPPKTGELFF

J gene: TRBJ2-3
V gene: TRBV30
D gene: TRBD2
CDR3 DNA: TGTGCCTGGAGTCTAGCGGGAGGGCCGTCAGATACGCAGTATTTT
CDR3 protein: CAWSLAGGPSDTQYF

J gene: TRBJ2-1
V gene: TRBV10-1
D gene: .
CDR3 DNA: TGCGCCAGCAGTGATATTCACAATGAGCAGTTCTTC
CDR3 protein: CASSDIHNEQFF

J gene: TRBJ1-1
V gene: TRBV7-8
D gene: TRBD1
CDR3 DNA: TGTGCCAGCAGCCGACAGGGTCGGTTGTGGACTGAAGCTTTCTTT
CDR3 protein: CASSRQGRLWTEAFF

J gene: TRBJ2-1
V gene: TRBV2
D gene: TRBD1
CDR3 DNA: TGTGCCAGCAGAGGGGACAGCAATGAGCAGTTCTTC
CDR3 protein: CASRGDSNEQFF

J gene: TRBJ1-6
V gene: TRBV7-9
D gene: TRBD1
CDR3 DNA: TGTGCCAGCAGCTTAGGCACAGGGGGCGGCTCACCCCTCCACTTT
CDR3 protein: CASSLGTGGGSPLHF

J gene: TRBJ2-1
V gene: TRBV4-2
D gene: .
CDR3 DNA: TGTGCCAGCAGCCAAAGGGAAGGAGGCCATGAGCAGTTCTTC
CDR3 protein: CASSQREGGHEQFF

J gene: TRBJ1-1
V gene: TRBV18
D gene: .
CDR3 DNA: TGTGCCAGCTCGCTGACATCTACGGACACTGAAGCTTTCTTT
CDR3 protein: CASSLTSTDTEAFF

J gene: TRBJ2-5
V gene: TRBV19
D gene: TRBD1
CDR3 DNA: TGTGCCAGTAAATCCGTCGCCGGACAGGGGGCCGGAGAGACCCAGTACTTC
CDR3 protein: CASKSVAGQGAGETQYF

J gene: TRBJ2-3
V gene: TRBV5-1
D gene: TRBD2
CDR3 DNA: TGCGCCAGCAGCGAGGGACTAGCGGGTAGCACAGATACGCAGTATTTT
CDR3 protein: CASSEGLAGSTDTQYF

J gene: TRBJ2-5
V gene: TRBV28
D gene: .
CDR3 DNA: TGTGCCAGCAGTTTATCACCGGAGGGCATGAGAAAGACCCAGTACTTC
CDR3 protein: CASSLSPEGMRKTQYF

J gene: TRBJ2-3
V gene: TRBV5-4
D gene: TRBD2
CDR3 DNA: TGTGCCAGCAGCTTCAGCGGGAGAGGCACAGATACGCAGTATTTT
CDR3 protein: CASSFSGRGTDTQYF

J gene: TRBJ2-5
V gene: TRBV11-2
D gene: TRBD2
CDR3 DNA: TGTGCCAGCAGCCTGGGACTAGCGGGAGAGGTATATGAGACCCAGTACTTC
CDR3 protein: CASSLGLAGEVYETQYF

J gene: TRBJ1-2
V gene: TRBV11-2
D gene: .
CDR3 DNA: TGTGCCAGCAGGGCCTCAGCGGGGGACTATGGCTACACCTTC
CDR3 protein: CASRASAGDYGYTF

J gene: TRBJ1-1
V gene: TRBV30
D gene: .
CDR3 DNA: TGTGCCTGGAGTAGGGGCCACAACACTGAAGCTTTCTTT
CDR3 protein: CAWSRGHNTEAFF

J gene: TRBJ1-2
V gene: TRBV13
D gene: TRBD1
CDR3 DNA: TGTGCCAGCAGCCGAGTCGACAGGGGGCGCGTGGGGAACTATGGCTACACCTTC
CDR3 protein: CASSRVDRGRVGNYGYTF

J gene: TRBJ2-7
V gene: TRBV5-5
D gene: .
CDR3 DNA: TGTGCCAGCAGCTTGGCAGCTCTAAGGAGGGACGAGCAGTACTTC
CDR3 protein: CASSLAALRRDEQYF

J gene: TRBJ2-3
V gene: TRBV27
D gene: .
CDR3 DNA: TGTGCCAGCAGTTTGGGTCTCGACATAGGCACAGATACGCAGTATTTT
CDR3 protein: CASSLGLDIGTDTQYF

J gene: TRBJ1-1
V gene: TRBV19
D gene: .
CDR3 DNA: TGTGCCAGTAGTATCTTCGCCGGGCAGGGGAACACTGAAGCTTTCTTT
CDR3 protein: CASSIFAGQGNTEAFF

J gene: TRBJ1-2
V gene: TRBV29-1
D gene: TRBD1
CDR3 DNA: TGCAGCGGGGGGGGGACAGGCGGCTACACCTTC
CDR3 protein: CSGGGTGGYTF

J gene: TRBJ2-1
V gene: TRBV7-3
D gene: .
CDR3 DNA: TGTGCCAGCAGCTTCGGGCCTAGCGCACAATACAATGAGCAGTTCTTC
CDR3 protein: CASSFGPSAQYNEQFF

J gene: TRBJ2-7
V gene: TRBV6-5
D gene: TRBD1
CDR3 DNA: TGTGCCAGCAGTTACTGGGACAGGGGGGGCTACGAGCAGTACTTC
CDR3 protein: CASSYWDRGGYEQYF

J gene: TRBJ1-1
V gene: TRBV11-3
D gene: TRBD1
CDR3 DNA: TGTGCCAGCAGCCGGGGACAGCTTGAAGCTTTCTTT
CDR3 protein: CASSRGQLEAFF